One and the same sample provided the 27 T cell receptor beta chains below, sequenced in a study of radiotherapy plus CTLA-4 blockade in lung cancer. Method: immunoSEQ multiplex PCR; TCRdb's copy keeps in-frame clones and lacks some. The table includes roughly 80,000 clones, roughly four fifths detected once. Sequencing used peripheral blood, obtained from a patient treated with radiotherapy plus ipilimumab. The receptors originated from a human donor with non-small cell lung cancer whose response to radiotherapy plus ipilimumab could not be evaluated.

This clone came up once. The J gene is TRBJ2-7, the V gene TRBV5-1; 7 positions agree with TRBD2. The trim removed 0 bases at V and 4 bases at J, leaving 7 bases unmatched. This CDR3 has 15 amino acids. Germline V gene data show CDR1 as SGHRS and CDR2 as YFSETQ. For the CDR3, the DNA is TGCGCCAGCAGCTTGGGACTAGCTGGGGATTACGAGCAGTACTTC. Its translation: CASSLGLAGDYEQYF.

The J gene is TRBJ1-4, the V gene TRBV30; 7 bases are shared with TRBD1. The CDR3 is 14 residues long. In germline, CDR1 is GTSNPN, CDR2 SVGIG (reference sequence). In nucleotides, the CDR3 is TGTGCACACAGGGGCCACTCGGGTTTAGGGAAACTGTTTTTT. Encoded protein: CAHRGHSGLGKLFF.

The chain carries TRBV6-5 and TRBJ1-3, with D perhaps TRBD1 (5 bases). The germline gives CDR1 MNHEY, CDR2 SVGAGI. The V end lost 2 bases, the J end lost 2 bases, and 7 bases lay between the germline ends. The CDR3 is made up of 14 amino acids. As DNA, the CDR3 is TGTGCCAGCAGTTACGCAGGGCCTGGAAACACCATATATTTT. Protein product: CASSYAGPGNTIYF.

The genes are TRBV7-8 and TRBJ1-1; TRBD1 is a possible D gene (6 bases). The CDR3 totals 13 residues. Germline CDR1 SGHVS, CDR2 FQNEAQ. V lost 6 bases and J 1 base, leaving 9 bases between the germline ends. CDR3 sequence: CASSQGRNTEAFF. CDR3 in DNA: TGTGCCAGCAGTCAGGGGCGGAACACTGAAGCTTTCTTT.

A few counts support this clone. The CDR3 DNA follows: TGTGCCAGTAGTCAAGGAGGTGATTCACCCCTCCACTTT. Protein sequence: CASSQGGDSPLHF. This chain uses TRBV19 with TRBJ1-6; D is ambiguous. The germline V gene has CDR1 LNHDA and CDR2 SQIVND (reference sequence). The CDR3 is 13 amino acids. V gave up 5 bases and J gave up 8 bases, with 10 bases separating them.

The chain uses TRBV28 and TRBJ1-4; the D is unclear. V was trimmed by 5 bases and J by 7 bases, leaving 11 bases between them. This CDR3 is built from 13 residues. Germline CDR1 MDHEN, CDR2 SYDVKM. The CDR3 DNA sequence: TGTGCCAGCAGTGAGGAGGCGGGTGAAAAACTGTTTTTT. Its translation: CASSEEAGEKLFF.

The chain couples TRBV5-1 to TRBJ1-2, with 7 nucleotides matching TRBD1. Trimming cost V 7 bases and J 6 bases; bases outside gene matches: 3. The CDR3 loop spans 11 amino acids. CDR1 is SGHRS, CDR2 YFSETQ, per germline. The CDR3, as DNA: TGCGCCAGCGGCGGACAGGATGGCTACACCTTC. This gives the protein CASGGQDGYTF.

The CDR3 DNA is TGTGCCAGCAGCTTTGGACAACAAGGGAATGAGCAGTTCTTC. As protein: CASSFGQQGNEQFF. V is TRBV7-9 and J is TRBJ2-1, with D possibly being TRBD1 (5 bases). This CDR3 contains 14 residues. Germline V gene data show CDR1 as SEHNR and CDR2 as FQNEAQ (reference sequence). V was cut by 3 bases and J by 7 bases, with 13 bases left in between.

The V and J genes are TRBV5-6 and TRBJ1-2; the D is unclear. CDR1 SGHDT and CDR2 YYEEEE come from the germline V gene. V shed 2 bases and J shed 5 bases, with 7 bases lying between them. This CDR3 is built from 12 residues. CDR3 residues: CASSFPGYGYTF. The DNA for the CDR3 is TGTGCCAGCAGCTTCCCAGGTTATGGCTACACCTTC.

This sequence joins TRBV5-1 and TRBJ2-1; 11 bases match TRBD1. Trimming removed 4 bases from V and 4 bases from J; junction bases left unmatched: 7. The CDR3 consists of 16 residues. Germline V lookup: CDR1 SGHRS, CDR2 YFSETQ. CDR3 in DNA: TGCGCCAGCAGCCAGGGGACAGGGGGTTTGTACAATGAGCAGTTCTTC. It encodes CASSQGTGGLYNEQFF.

V gene TRBV5-4 combines with J gene TRBJ2-3, with TRBD2 matching over 8 bases. CDR3 length: 17 residues. Germline values: CDR1 SGHNT, CDR2 YYREEE (reference sequence). V shed 0 bases, J shed 4 bases, and the junction held 10 bases outside the gene matches. CDR3 sequence: CASSLGPGGGFSDTQYF. CDR3 coding DNA: TGTGCCAGCAGCTTGGGACCGGGGGGGGGCTTCTCAGATACGCAGTATTTT.

In this sample, this clone turned up once. The chain's CDR3 is CASSLGWTGRIYEQYF. CDR3 coding DNA: TGTGCCAGCAGCTTAGGCTGGACAGGGCGGATTTACGAGCAGTACTTC. This chain links TRBV7-9 with TRBJ2-7; 8 bases are shared with TRBD1. Germline-derived CDR1 and CDR2 are SEHNR and FQNEAQ (reference sequence). The CDR3 is 16 residues long. J gave up 4 bases and V 1 base, and 9 bases lay outside the gene matches.

This chain uses TRBV5-1 with TRBJ2-7; D is unclear. CDR3 size: 13 residues. Germline values: CDR1 SGHRS, CDR2 YFSETQ. The V gene lost 0 bases and the J gene lost 12 bases, with 16 bases spanning the gap. CDR3 in amino acids: CASSLAGVSSTYF. The CDR3, as DNA: TGCGCCAGCAGCTTGGCCGGTGTGTCTTCAACGTACTTC. Together with reference TRBV5-1 and TRBJ2-7, the CDR3 gives the full variable domain: KAGVTQTPRYLIKTRGQQVTLSCSPISGHRSVSWYQQTPGQGLQFLFEYFSETQRNKGNFPGRFSGRQFSNSRSEMNVSTLELGDSALYLCASSLAGVSSTYFGPGTRLTVT.

The chain carries TRBV14 and TRBJ2-2; D is ambiguous. Trimming took 5 bases from V and 2 from J, leaving 3 bases between them. This CDR3 has 12 residues. Germline loops: CDR1 SGHDN, CDR2 FVKESK. The CDR3 spells CASSLNTGELFF. CDR3 DNA sequence: TGTGCCAGCAGCTTAAACACCGGGGAGCTGTTTTTT.

The V call is TRBV15, the J call TRBJ2-5; 12 bases are a match to TRBD2. The germline V gene encodes CDR1 LNHNV and CDR2 YYDKDF (reference sequence). The CDR3 consists of 17 residues. The V and J ends lost 0 bases and 5 bases, in that order; junction bases with no gene match: 7. Written as DNA, the CDR3 is TGTGCCACCAGCAGAGACCTAGCGGGGGGGCCCCGGGAGACCCAGTACTTC. This gives the protein CATSRDLAGGPRETQYF.

This clone was seen only a few times. V usage is TRBV5-6 and J usage is TRBJ2-3; 8 nucleotides match TRBD2. This CDR3 comprises 15 residues. CDR1 SGHDT and CDR2 YYEEEE come from the germline V gene. The V and J ends lost 4 bases and 5 bases, in that order; junction bases with no gene match: 9. This CDR3 reads CASSRSGSTGDTQYF. CDR3 bases: TGTGCCAGCAGCCGCAGCGGGAGTACGGGAGATACGCAGTATTTT.

This clone was seen a few times. The chain links TRBV7-2 to TRBJ1-3, with D unclear. This CDR3 comprises 15 residues. V was shortened by 5 bases and J by 0 bases, with 11 bases between the two germline ends. Germline loops: CDR1 SGHTA, CDR2 FQGNSA. The CDR3 loop is CASSRYLVSGNTIYF. The CDR3 region has the DNA TGTGCCAGCAGCCGGTATTTGGTCTCTGGAAACACCATATATTTT.

This clone came up once. For the CDR3, the DNA is TGTGCCAGCAGCACTCGGACTAGCGGAAGGGCCGGGGAGCTGTTTTTT. Translating gives CASSTRTSGRAGELFF. This rearrangement joins TRBV9 to TRBJ2-2, with TRBD2 matching 10 bases. V was clipped by 4 bases and J by 6 bases; unmatched bases: 9. This CDR3 comprises 16 residues. The V gene's germline CDR1 is SGDLS and CDR2 YYNGEE.

V and J are TRBV11-3 and TRBJ2-7, with D tentatively TRBD2 (5 bases). The CDR3 totals 14 residues. Germline values: CDR1 SGHNT, CDR2 YENEEA. V was pared by 5 bases and J by 4 bases, with 15 bases between. The CDR3 nucleotides read TGTGCCAGCAGCCCTTGGCCCGGGGTATACGAGCAGTACTTC. Protein sequence: CASSPWPGVYEQYF.

Notes on this clone: The same CDR3 is also encoded by other DNA sequences in this sample. Here the CDR3 reads CASSSAYEQYF. CDR3 in DNA: TGTGCCAGCAGCTCGGCCTACGAGCAGTACTTC. V and J are TRBV11-2 and TRBJ2-7, with D unclear. V lost 4 bases to trimming and J lost 2 bases, with 3 bases between them. Germline V CDR1 and CDR2: SGHAT, FQNNGV. The CDR3 is 11 residues long.

V usage is TRBV19 and J usage is TRBJ1-1; D is uncertain. CDR1 is LNHDA, CDR2 SQIVND, per germline (reference sequence). The CDR3 loop spans 14 amino acids. Between the trimmed V and J ends, which lost 3 bases and 0 bases, there was a span of 8 bases. CDR3 DNA sequence: TGTGCCAGTAGTATGTTAGTACTGAACACTGAAGCTTTCTTT. Protein product: CASSMLVLNTEAFF.

This clone was seen more than once but under ten times. The chain employs TRBV5-1 and TRBJ2-7, with unresolved D. The CDR3 spans 16 residues. CDR1 is SGHRS and CDR2 is YFSETQ in the germline V gene. Trimming pared 0 bases from V and 1 base from J, leaving 14 bases between. In DNA, the CDR3 is TGCGCCAGCAGCTTGGTTGTTAACAGTCCATCCTACGAGCAGTACTTC. It specifies CASSLVVNSPSYEQYF.

This chain connects TRBV5-4 to TRBJ2-5; D is perhaps TRBD2 (5 bases). The CDR3 covers 14 residues. V shed 2 bases and J shed 4 bases, with 12 bases lying between them. Germline CDR1 SGHNT, CDR2 YYREEE (reference sequence). The CDR3 coding sequence is TGTGCCAGCAGCTTAACGGGATGGGGAGAGACCCAGTACTTC. Its protein is CASSLTGWGETQYF.

The rearrangement links TRBV27 to TRBJ2-7, with 8 bases lining up with TRBD2. The CDR3 spans 16 residues. With V trimmed by 0 bases and J by 0 bases, 4 bases remained unmatched. Germline CDR1 is MNHEY and CDR2 is SMNVEV (reference sequence). CDR3 sequence (DNA): TGTGCCAGCAGTTTATCGGGGGGGACTAGCTCCTACGAGCAGTACTTC. Amino acids: CASSLSGGTSSYEQYF.

V and J are TRBV7-2 and TRBJ1-1, with no clear D. The CDR3 totals 15 residues. V dropped 4 bases and J dropped 1 base, with 13 bases sitting between them. Looked up from germline, CDR1 is SGHTA and CDR2 is FQGNSA. CDR3: CASSSIPAGNTEAFF. DNA for the CDR3: TGTGCCAGCAGCTCCATCCCCGCAGGGAACACTGAAGCTTTCTTT.

This clone was found a few times. The chain couples TRBV14 to TRBJ1-2; no definite D call. Germline V gene data show CDR1 as SGHDN and CDR2 as FVKESK. The CDR3 is 13 amino acids. Trimming shortened V by 2 bases and J by 1 base, and 5 bases separated the two germline ends. In DNA, the CDR3 is TGTGCCAGCAGCCAACAGTTTAACTATGGCTACACCTTC. Encoded protein: CASSQQFNYGYTF.

The chain employs TRBV29-1 and TRBJ2-5, with 10 bases aligning to TRBD2. Germline lookup yields CDR1 SQVTM and CDR2 ANQGSEA. V gave up 4 bases and J gave up 2 bases; unmatched junction bases: 4. This CDR3 comprises 14 residues. This CDR3 is CSVAPSGSQETQYF. CDR3 DNA sequence: TGCAGCGTTGCGCCTAGCGGGAGTCAAGAGACCCAGTACTTC.